This T cell receptor beta chain was sequenced in a study of early T cells in non-severe SARS-CoV-2 infection. Individual cDNA molecules received unique molecular identifiers. TCRdb itself ran the 5' RACE reads through MiXCR, one entry per CDR3 protein. There are 33,000 or so distinct CDR3 sequences in the sample; nearly 6% occur only once, and 6% to 9% lies in the top ten. This clonotype was observed many times. V was trimmed by 2 bases and J by 6 bases, leaving 8 bases between them. Germline CDR1 reads SGHAT; CDR2 reads FQNNGV. The CDR3 is 12 residues long. V usage is TRBV11-2 and J usage is TRBJ2-7, with D unresolved. The clonotype originates from an adult who was a healthcare worker with PCR-confirmed SARS-CoV-2 infection or an uninfected control (not recorded which). Sequencing used whole blood. The CDR3 DNA follows: TGTGCCAGCAGCTTAATAGCTAGCGAGCAGTACTTC. Its protein product is CASSLIASEQYF.